This T cell receptor beta chain was identified during a study of blood T cell repertoires in COVID-19. The CDR3 contains 14 residues. V lost 4 bases and J 4 bases, leaving 12 bases between the germline ends. Germline V CDR1 and CDR2: SGDLS, YYNGEE. Some clones are missing from TCRdb's copy, which holds only in-frame ones; the method was immunoSEQ multiplex PCR. This sample has fewer than 120,000 clones; roughly 80% occur once, and the top ten carry 15% to 20%. This sequence originates from a woman aged 55-69 years with acute or convalescent COVID-19. This chain joins TRBV9 and TRBJ2-1, with D hard to call. The sample comprised peripheral blood. CDR3 amino acids: CASSPEARYNEQFF. In DNA form, the CDR3 reads TGTGCCAGCAGCCCAGAGGCAAGGTACAATGAGCAGTTCTTC.